This TCR beta chain was recovered during a study of T-cell reconstitution after alpha-beta-depleted transplantation in children. This clonotype was counted between two and nine times. J gave up 6 bases and V 1 base, and 11 bases lay outside the gene matches. Germline assignment: CDR1 SGHRS and CDR2 YFSETQ. This CDR3 has 16 amino acids. For TCRbeta, the library was prepared with unique molecular identifiers. TCRdb redid the calling of the PCR reads with MiXCR, one entry per CDR3 protein. The sample shows under 400,000 distinct CDR3 sequences, more than 20% of them seen only once. Sequences were derived from PBMCs, mostly from graft donor cells, sampled 180 days after TCRalphabeta/CD19-depleted stem cell transplant. The TCR comes from a male patient younger than 18 who had a stem cell transplant for acute lymphoblastic leukemia, so the T cells may come from the graft donor. This chain links TRBV5-1 with TRBJ2-3; TRBD2 agrees at 7 bases. The CDR3 bases are TGCGCCAGCAGCTTGTATCTGCGGGAGTACGCGGATACGCAGTATTTT. Translation: CASSLYLREYADTQYF.